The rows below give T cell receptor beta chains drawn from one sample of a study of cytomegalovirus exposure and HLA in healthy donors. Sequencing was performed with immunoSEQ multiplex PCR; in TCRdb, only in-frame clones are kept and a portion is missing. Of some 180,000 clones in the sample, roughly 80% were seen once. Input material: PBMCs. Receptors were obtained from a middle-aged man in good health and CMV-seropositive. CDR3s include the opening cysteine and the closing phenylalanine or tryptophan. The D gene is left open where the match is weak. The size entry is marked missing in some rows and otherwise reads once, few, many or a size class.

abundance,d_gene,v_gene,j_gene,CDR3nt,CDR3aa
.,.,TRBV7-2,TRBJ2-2,TGTGCCAGCAGGCGGAGGACAGAAGCGAACACCGGGGAGCTGTTTTTT,CASRRRTEANTGELFF
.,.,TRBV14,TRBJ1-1,TGTGCCAGCAGCCAAGGGGGGGGGAGAGCTTTCTTT,CASSQGGGRAFF
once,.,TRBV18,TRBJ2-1,TGTGCCAGCTCACTTAGGAGCGGAGTGAGCTCCTACAATGAGCAGTTCTTC,CASSLRSGVSSYNEQFF
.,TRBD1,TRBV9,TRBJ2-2,TGTGCCAGCAGCGGAAGACCGGGACAGGGAATTGCGAACACCGGGGAGCTGTTTTTT,CASSGRPGQGIANTGELFF
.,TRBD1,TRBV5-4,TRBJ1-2,TGTGCCAGCAGCTTGATAGGGACAGGGGAGGGCTACACCTTC,CASSLIGTGEGYTF
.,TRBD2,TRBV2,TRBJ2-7,TGTGCCAGCAGTGGGACTAGCTACGAGCAGTACTTC,CASSGTSYEQYF
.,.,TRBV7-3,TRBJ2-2,TGTGCCAGCAGCCTAAGCAGGGTGGGCGGGGAGCTGTTTTTT,CASSLSRVGGELFF
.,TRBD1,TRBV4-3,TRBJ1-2,TGCGCCAGCAGCCAAGATTGGACAGGGTGGGACTATGGCTACACCTTC,CASSQDWTGWDYGYTF
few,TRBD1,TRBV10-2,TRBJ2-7,TGCGCCAGCAGTGAATGGACAGGTCCCTACGAGCAGTACTTC,CASSEWTGPYEQYF
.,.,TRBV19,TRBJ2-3,TGTGCCAGTAGTGCGGAGCCAGATACGCAGTATTTT,CASSAEPDTQYF
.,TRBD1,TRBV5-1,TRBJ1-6,TGCGCCAGCAGCTCGGACAGGAATTCACCCCTCCACTTT,CASSSDRNSPLHF
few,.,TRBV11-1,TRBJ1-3,TGTGCCAGCAGCCCCGCCGGGGTCTCTGGAAACACCATATATTTT,CASSPAGVSGNTIYF
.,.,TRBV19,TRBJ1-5,TGTGCCACCGCAGGGAGGGGCAATCAGCCCCAGCATTTT,CATAGRGNQPQHF
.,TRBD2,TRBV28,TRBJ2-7,TGTGCCAGCAGTCTACTAGCGGGAGCTTACGAGCAGTACTTC,CASSLLAGAYEQYF
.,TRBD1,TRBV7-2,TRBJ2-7,TGTGCCAGCAGCTTAGTGGGGGGGACAGGGGAGGTCGAGCAGTACTTC,CASSLVGGTGEVEQYF
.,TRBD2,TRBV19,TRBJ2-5,TGTGCCAGTAGTAGTCGGGAGGTGGAGACCCAGTACTTC,CASSSREVETQYF
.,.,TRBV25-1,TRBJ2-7,TGTGCCAGCAGTGAATACAACAGCCCCTACGAGCAGTACTTC,CASSEYNSPYEQYF
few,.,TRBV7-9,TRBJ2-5,TGTGCCAGCAGCTTACGAGAGGCCCAGTACTTC,CASSLREAQYF
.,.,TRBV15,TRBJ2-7,TGTGCCACCAGCAGAGATTCGGGATGGGAGCAGTACTTC,CATSRDSGWEQYF
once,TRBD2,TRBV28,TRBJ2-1,TGTGCCAGCAGTGTGGGACTAGCGGGAGGGCCAGGGGAGCAGTTCTTC,CASSVGLAGGPGEQFF
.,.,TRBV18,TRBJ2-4,TGTGCCAGCTCGTCTAGACCTCAGGCCAAAAACATTCAGTACTTC,CASSSRPQAKNIQYF
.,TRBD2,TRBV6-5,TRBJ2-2,TGTGCCAGCAGTGAAGGAGCGGGGTTGGGGGAGCTGTTTTTT,CASSEGAGLGELFF
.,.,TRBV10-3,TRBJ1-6,TGTGCCATCAGTGATGAGAATTCACCCCTCCACTTT,CAISDENSPLHF
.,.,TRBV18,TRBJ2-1,TGTGCCAGCTCACCACTGGATCGCGGGGCCTTCCCTTTGAGCTCCTACAATGAGCAGTTCTTC,CASSPLDRGAFPLSSYNEQFF
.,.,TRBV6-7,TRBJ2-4,TGTGCCAGCAGCTCGGACAGAAGTAGCGTTCAGTACTTC,CASSSDRSSVQYF
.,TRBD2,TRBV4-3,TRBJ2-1,TGCGCCAGCAGCCAAGCGGCGGGCAGGGCTAGCGGGACGTACTACAATGAGCAGTTCTTC,CASSQAAGRASGTYYNEQFF
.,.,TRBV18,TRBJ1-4,TGTGCCAGCTCACCAGACAGCGTGGGGGAAAAACTGTTTTTT,CASSPDSVGEKLFF
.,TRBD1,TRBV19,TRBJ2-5,TGTGCCAGCGGACAGGGATACCAAGAGACCCAGTACTTC,CASGQGYQETQYF
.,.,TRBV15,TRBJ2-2,TGTGCCACCAGCAGAGCAGGGGTTTCGAACACCGGGGAGCTGTTTTTT,CATSRAGVSNTGELFF
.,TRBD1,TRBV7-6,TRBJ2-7,TGTGCCAGCAGCTCCGACAGGGGCGGTATTTACGAGCAGTACTTC,CASSSDRGGIYEQYF
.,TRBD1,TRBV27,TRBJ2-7,TGTGCCAGCAGTCCGGGGACAGGGATCTCCTACGAGCAGTACTTC,CASSPGTGISYEQYF
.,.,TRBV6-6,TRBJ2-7,TGTGCCAGCAGCCAAATCGGGCAGGGCCACGAGCAGTACTTC,CASSQIGQGHEQYF
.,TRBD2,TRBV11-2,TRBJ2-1,TGTGCCAGCAGCTTACAGGGTGATAGCGGGAGGGCTGGCCGGGAGTTCTTC,CASSLQGDSGRAGREFF
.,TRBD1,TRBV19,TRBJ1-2,TGTGCCAGTAGTGTCGCCGGGGGACAGGGAAATGGCTACACCTTC,CASSVAGGQGNGYTF
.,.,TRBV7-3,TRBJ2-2,TGTGCCAGCAGAAAGGATGGACAGGGGGAGCTGTTTTTT,CASRKDGQGELFF
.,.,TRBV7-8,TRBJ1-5,TGTGCCAGCAGCTCAGGACAGACCATCAATCAGCCCCAGCATTTT,CASSSGQTINQPQHF
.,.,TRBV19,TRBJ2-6,TGTGCCAGTAGTGCCCGGACACGGAGGGAAACTGGGGCCAACGTCCTGACTTTC,CASSARTRRETGANVLTF